This T cell receptor beta chain was sequenced during a study of beta chain features in type 1 diabetes. General study findings and limits: All four CD4+ subsets of Type 1 diabetes patients contained TCRB CDR3s that were moderately but significantly shorter.

cDNA synthesis used the whole RNA isolate, giving expressed TCRB sequences. Only in-frame clones appear in the TCRdb table, and some are missing; sequencing was by immunoSEQ multiplex PCR. The sample lists 240,000 or so clones, about 15% occurring once. The length of the CDR3 is 15 residues. V was shortened by 5 bases and J by 4 bases, with 15 bases between the two germline ends. Germline CDR1 and CDR2: SEHNR and FQNEAQ (reference sequence). This clone has a handful of counts. Its antigen is still unknown. Based on CD45RO/CCR7/CD25/CD127/CD95/CD27, CD4+ regulatory, stem cell-like memory, naive and central memory cells were sorted.

The material sequenced was naive CD4+ T cells from blood. This receptor was taken from a young man with type 1 diabetes. The rearrangement uses TRBV7-9 and TRBJ1-3, with D possibly matching TRBD1 (5 bases). As DNA, the CDR3 is TGTGCCAGCAGCCAGAACCAGGGTCTGGGAAACACCATATATTTT. Protein product: CASSQNQGLGNTIYF. Full variable domain (outside the CDR3, taken from reference TRBV7-9 and TRBJ1-3): DTGVSQNPRHKITKRGQNVTFRCDPISEHNRLYWYRQTLGQGPEFLTYFQNEAQLEKSRLLSDRFSAERPKGSFSTLEIQRTEQGDSAMYLCASSQNQGLGNTIYFGEGSWLTVV.